This T cell receptor beta chain is drawn from a study of blood T cells in healthy people across ages. Using a J-beta primer mix together with a sample-barcoded 5' primer, a second PCR was run for roughly 6 to 12 cycles. A single record per CDR3 protein comes from TCRdb applying MiXCR to the 5' RACE reads. The profile shows 800,000 to 950,000 distinct CDR3 sequences, 25% to 35% of them singletons. There are many counts of this clonotype. These data are also associated with another study on T cells of mothers and their children. That report adds: Amplification in the second PCR used the M1S primer, which added sample barcodes and 2-4 random nucleotides. Roughly 2.8 million TCR beta reads per child versus over 8 million per mother.

This TCR came from a woman between 35 and 50 years old in good health. What was sequenced was blood.

CDR3 in DNA: TGCAGCGTTGGACGGACAGGGGCCTCCTACGAGCAGTACTTC. It is translated as CSVGRTGASYEQYF. This sequence joins TRBV29-1 and TRBJ2-7; 9 bases fit TRBD1. Germline lookup yields CDR1 SQVTM and CDR2 ANQGSEA. The V segment lost 4 bases and the J segment 0 bases; nucleotides outside the gene matches: 4. CDR3 size: 14 residues.